This TCR beta chain comes out of a study of T cells in Graves' hyperthyroidism and ophthalmopathy. At least ten counts were recorded for this clonotype. A patient was excluded if there was uncontrolled infection, other autoimmune disease, pregnancy or lactation. V shed 2 bases and J shed 4 bases, with 17 bases lying between them. The length of the CDR3 is 16 residues. Looked up from germline, CDR1 is MNHNY and CDR2 is SVGAGI (reference sequence). Amplified regions were TCR beta CDR3 sequences from RNA transcripts. The HTBI primer set drove a first-round RT-PCR of the TCR CDR3. TCRdb used MiXCR to reprocess the multiplex PCR reads, holding one entry per CDR3 protein. The sample holds 300,000 to 450,000 distinct CDR3 sequences, approximately 15% seen once.

The chain combines TRBV6-6 with TRBJ1-2, with D uncertain. The TCR sequence derives from a woman aged 60-75 years with Graves' hyperthyroidism. Sample: blood. The DNA for the CDR3 is TGTGCCAGCAGTTACGGTGTACAAAGGCCCCTCTATGGCTACACCTTC. This codes for CASSYGVQRPLYGYTF.